Listed here are 5 T cell receptor beta chains from one sample, sequenced in a study of blood T cell repertoires in COVID-19. Repertoires were generated with immunoSEQ multiplex PCR, while TCRdb's copy carries only in-frame clones and drops some. The sample lists about 59,000 clones; 91% were seen once. The sequencing sample was made of peripheral blood. These receptors were obtained from a human donor in a cohort sampled during active COVID-19.

V and J are TRBV15 and TRBJ2-6, with D maybe TRBD1 (5 bases). The CDR3 is made up of 16 amino acids. The V gene's germline CDR1 is LNHNV and CDR2 YYDKDF (reference sequence). Between the trimmed V and J ends, which lost 0 bases and 0 bases, there was a span of 6 bases. CDR3 DNA: TGTGCCACCAGCAGAGATCAGGGCTCTGGGGCCAACGTCCTGACTTTC. This translates into CATSRDQGSGANVLTF. Full variable domain (rest looked up from reference TRBV15 and TRBJ2-6): DAMVIQNPRYQVTQFGKPVTLSCSQTLNHNVMYWYQQKSSQAPKLLFHYYDKDFNNEADTPDNFQSRRPNTSFCFLDIRSPGLGDTAMYLCATSRDQGSGANVLTFGAGSRLTVL.

The table lists this clone with a count of one. The chain joins TRBV6-2 or TRBV6-3 to TRBJ2-5; TRBD2 agrees at 16 bases. This CDR3 is 19 amino acids long. V lost 2 bases to trimming and J lost 7 bases; unmatched junction nucleotides: 13. From germline, CDR1 is MNHEY and CDR2 SVGEGT. CDR3 bases: TGTGCCAGCAGTTACCCGCCCGGGACTAGCGGGGGGGATGGGGCGACCCAGTACTTC. It specifies CASSYPPGTSGGDGATQYF.

This clone was observed a few times. V is TRBV15 and J is TRBJ2-5, with TRBD2 identical over 12 bases. The CDR3 runs 19 residues. The V gene end was trimmed by 5 bases and the J gene end by 6 bases; junction bases not matched to a gene: 19. Germline V gene sequence: CDR1 LNHNV, CDR2 YYDKDF (reference sequence). The CDR3 DNA sequence: TGTGCCACCAGCCTTAACCCGACTAGCGGGAGAGGTGTTGGAAAGACCCAGTACTTC. Translating it yields CATSLNPTSGRGVGKTQYF.

CDR3: CASSSTGTLYQETQYF. The CDR3, as DNA: TGTGCCAGCAGCTCCACCGGGACACTGTACCAAGAGACCCAGTACTTC. The genes are TRBV9 and TRBJ2-5; tentative D call: TRBD1 (6 bases). Trimming shortened V by 4 bases and J by 0 bases, and 16 bases separated the two germline ends. The length of the CDR3 is 16 residues. CDR1 is SGDLS, CDR2 YYNGEE, per germline.

The chain is built from TRBV19 and TRBJ1-5; D is ambiguous. CDR1 and CDR2 from the germline V gene are LNHDA and SQIVND (reference sequence). Trimming stripped 5 bases from V and 1 base from J, with 15 bases between. The CDR3 spans 16 residues. CDR3 protein: CASSLLGPRSNQPQHF. The CDR3 nucleotides read TGTGCCAGTAGTCTCTTGGGTCCGCGGAGCAATCAGCCCCAGCATTTT.